This T cell receptor beta chain was sequenced during a study of cytomegalovirus exposure and HLA in healthy donors. The overall study: From HLA-typed donors, an early data release held tens of millions of unique TCRs. General study points: Later analysis associated a missense DCLRE1C variant with TCR beta V- and J-gene trimming. Links to common viral pathogens appeared, in a later analysis, for several of the most significant clusters.

Though nominally healthy at sampling, donors likely had unrecorded immune exposures. V lost 4 bases and J 7 bases, leaving 13 bases between the germline ends. This CDR3 has 14 residues. CDR1 and CDR2 from the germline V gene are MGHDK and SYGVNS. A remark on this clone: Its antigen is undetermined.

A multiplex PCR was run with 60 Vbeta primers and 13 Jbeta primers. The method was immunoSEQ multiplex PCR; TCRdb's version includes in-frame clones alone and lacks a portion of them. The sample shows some 120,000 clones, less than 85% of them seen only once. The sequence was collected from a man aged 25-45 years in good health and CMV-seropositive. The chain recombines TRBV25-1 with TRBJ2-2; D not certain. The material sequenced was PBMCs. CDR3 in DNA: TGTGCCAGCAGTGTTTCATCCCGAGTCGGGGAGCTGTTTTTT. Protein sequence: CASSVSSRVGELFF.